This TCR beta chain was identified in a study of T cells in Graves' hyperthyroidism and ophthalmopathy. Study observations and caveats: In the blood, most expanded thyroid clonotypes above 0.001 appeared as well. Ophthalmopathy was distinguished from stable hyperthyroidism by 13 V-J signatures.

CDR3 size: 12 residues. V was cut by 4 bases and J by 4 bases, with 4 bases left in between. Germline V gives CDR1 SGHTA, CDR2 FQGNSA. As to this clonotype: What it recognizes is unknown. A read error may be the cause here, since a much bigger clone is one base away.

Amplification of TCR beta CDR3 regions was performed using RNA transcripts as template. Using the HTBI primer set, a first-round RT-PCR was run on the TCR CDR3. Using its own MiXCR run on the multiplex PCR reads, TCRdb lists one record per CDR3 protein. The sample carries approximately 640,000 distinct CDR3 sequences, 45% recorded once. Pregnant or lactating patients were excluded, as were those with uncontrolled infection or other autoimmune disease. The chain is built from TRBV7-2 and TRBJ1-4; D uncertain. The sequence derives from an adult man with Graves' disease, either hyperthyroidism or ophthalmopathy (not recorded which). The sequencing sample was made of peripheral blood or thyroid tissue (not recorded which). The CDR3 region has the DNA TGTGCCAGCAGCTCGTATAATGAAAAACTGTTTTTT. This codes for CASSSYNEKLFF.